The 2 T cell receptor beta chains given below trace back to one sample, sequenced in a study of blood T cells in healthy people across ages. It was with a sample-barcoded 5' primer and a J-beta primer mix that a second PCR of about 7 to 12 cycles was run. TCRdb ran MiXCR on the 5' RACE reads and lists one entry per CDR3 protein. There are about 1.7 million distinct CDR3 sequences in the sample; 28% occur only once, and roughly 8% lies in the top ten. Sequenced sample: blood. The receptors were gathered from a woman aged 25 to 45 in good health.

This clonotype was recorded a few times. The chain combines TRBV29-1 with TRBJ1-5; D perhaps matches TRBD1 (5 bases). The CDR3 extends over 15 amino acids. V was shortened by 4 bases and J by 2 bases, with 15 bases between the two germline ends. Germline CDR1 reads SQVTM; CDR2 reads ANQGSEA. CDR3 residues: CSVVWPGGGNQPQHF. The CDR3 DNA sequence: TGCAGCGTTGTCTGGCCCGGGGGAGGCAATCAGCCCCAGCATTTT.

V usage is TRBV7-8 and J usage is TRBJ2-7; tentative D call: TRBD2 (6 bases). Per germline, CDR1 SGHVS and CDR2 FQNEAQ. This CDR3 contains 12 residues. Trimming left V 4 bases short and J 12 bases short, with 16 bases between. CDR3 DNA: TGTGCCAGCAGCTCCCGGGACTTGGGCACGTACTTC. Translating it yields CASSSRDLGTYF.